The 20 T cell receptor beta chains presented below share a single source sample, sequenced in a study of radiotherapy plus CTLA-4 blockade in lung cancer. Method: immunoSEQ multiplex PCR; TCRdb's copy keeps in-frame clones and lacks some. Of tens of thousands of clones in the sample, more than 75% are singletons; the top ten hold around 7%. The sample was peripheral blood, taken from a patient treated with radiotherapy plus ipilimumab. These receptors all come from a human donor with non-small cell lung cancer who had a complete response to radiotherapy plus ipilimumab.

The rearrangement links TRBV7-2 to TRBJ2-7; 7 nucleotides align to TRBD1. CDR3 length equals 15 residues. V was pared by 5 bases and J by 3 bases, with 10 bases of the junction left unmatched. Germline V gene data show CDR1 as SGHTA and CDR2 as FQGNSA. CDR3 sequence (DNA): TGTGCCAGCAGCCGGACGGGGACAGCAGTCTACGAGCAGTACTTC. This encodes CASSRTGTAVYEQYF.

This clone has just a few counts. The chain couples TRBV7-2 to TRBJ2-2, with no clear D. The CDR3 runs 15 residues. Germline-derived CDR1 and CDR2 are SGHTA and FQGNSA. Trimming removed 6 bases from V and 4 bases from J, with 15 bases in between. CDR3 DNA: TGTGCCAGCAGTCCCCAGGAGTGGGGCACCGGGGAGCTGTTTTTT. Its translation is CASSPQEWGTGELFF. Complete variable domain (other parts from reference TRBV7-2 and TRBJ2-2): GAGVSQSPSNKVTEKGKDVELRCDPISGHTALYWYRQSLGQGLEFLIYFQGNSAPDKSGLPSDRFSAERTGGSVSTLTIQRTQQEDSAVYLCASSPQEWGTGELFFGEGSRLTVL.

The chain is built from TRBV9 and TRBJ2-3, with D perhaps TRBD2 (5 bases). Germline V gives CDR1 SGDLS, CDR2 YYNGEE. Between the trimmed V and J ends, which lost 2 bases and 1 base, there was a span of 17 bases. The CDR3 runs 17 residues. The CDR3 DNA is TGTGCCAGCAGCGTGGAACCGGGGATCGGGGGCACAGATACGCAGTATTTT. Translated, it gives CASSVEPGIGGTDTQYF.

The chain is built from TRBV5-1 and TRBJ1-1, with 7 bases that match TRBD1. This CDR3 is 15 amino acids long. Trimming removed 0 bases from V and 2 bases from J; junction bases left unmatched: 4. Germline V gives CDR1 SGHRS, CDR2 YFSETQ. The CDR3 DNA is TGCGCCAGCAGCTTGGCCAAGGGGGCAAACACTGAAGCTTTCTTT. Protein: CASSLAKGANTEAFF.

The chain carries TRBV19 and TRBJ2-2, with D unclear. V gave up 5 bases and J gave up 0 bases, with 13 bases separating them. This CDR3 is built from 16 residues. The germline V gene has CDR1 LNHDA and CDR2 SQIVND (reference sequence). DNA for the CDR3: TGTGCCAGTAGTGTTGACCGAGGTTCGAACACCGGGGAGCTGTTTTTT. Protein product: CASSVDRGSNTGELFF.

This chain joins TRBV6-5 and TRBJ1-4, with D uncertain. CDR1 is MNHEY and CDR2 is SVGAGI in the germline V gene. The CDR3 is made up of 14 amino acids. Trimming stripped 6 bases from V and 6 bases from J, with 14 bases between. In DNA form, the CDR3 reads TGTGCCAGCAGGGACGGAACCTCATATGAAAAACTGTTTTTT. As protein: CASRDGTSYEKLFF.

The chain combines TRBV4-3 with TRBJ1-2, with D unresolved. Germline V gene sequence: CDR1 LGHNA, CDR2 YSLEER. V lost 0 bases and J lost 4, with 9 bases in between. The CDR3 runs to 14 residues. In DNA, the CDR3 is TGCGCCAGCAGCCAAGACGTCGTGAGCTATGGCTACACCTTC. As protein: CASSQDVVSYGYTF.

The chain joins TRBV18 to TRBJ1-1; D is perhaps TRBD1 (6 bases). Germline V lookup: CDR1 KGHSH, CDR2 LQKENI. The CDR3 totals 15 residues. Trimming removed 3 bases at V and 0 bases at J, with 11 bases between. The CDR3 DNA follows: TGTGCCAGCTCACCCTGGACAGTCATGAACACTGAAGCTTTCTTT. Its protein product is CASSPWTVMNTEAFF.

This clone was recorded once. The chain recombines TRBV5-1 with TRBJ1-2, with D unclear. The ends were cut back, 0 bases at V and 3 bases at J, with 21 bases in the middle. Germline V gene lookup returns CDR1 SGHRS and CDR2 YFSETQ. The CDR3 runs to 18 residues. CDR3 sequence: CASSLGFAVRRRDYGYTF. The CDR3 coding sequence is TGCGCCAGCAGCTTGGGCTTCGCTGTGAGGAGGAGGGACTATGGCTACACCTTC.

This chain connects TRBV6-1 to TRBJ2-7; 8 bases match TRBD1. Unmatched junction bases numbered 8, after V lost 6 bases and J lost 4 bases. Germline CDR1 MNHNS, CDR2 SASEGT. CDR3 length: 14 amino acids. The CDR3 protein is CASSPGQGIYEQYV. DNA for the CDR3: TGTGCCAGCAGCCCTGGACAGGGAATATACGAGCAGTACGTC.

V gene TRBV6-1 combines with J gene TRBJ2-7; D remains ambiguous. CDR3 length equals 14 residues. V was clipped by 2 bases and J by 0 bases, with 8 bases between them. Germline V gene sequence: CDR1 MNHNS, CDR2 SASEGT. CDR3 DNA sequence: TGTGCCAGCAGTGAATTGGTGGACTCCTACGAGCAGTACGTC. It yields the protein CASSELVDSYEQYV.

The rearrangement links TRBV5-1 to TRBJ2-3; 8 bases match TRBD1. Trimming cost V 0 bases and J 2 bases; bases outside gene matches: 5. The germline CDR1 and CDR2 sequences are SGHRS and YFSETQ. The CDR3 length is 16 residues. Here the CDR3 DNA reads TGCGCCAGCAGCTTGGCAGGGGGCAAAGCCACAGATACGCAGTATTTT. Its protein product is CASSLAGGKATDTQYF.

J is TRBJ2-5 and V is TRBV6-5; TRBD1 agrees at 9 bases. There are 14 residues in the CDR3. Per the germline V gene, CDR1 is MNHEY and CDR2 is SVGAGI. The J segment lost 0 bases and the V segment lost 8 bases, leaving 4 bases of the junction unmatched. CDR3 sequence: CASCRDRDQETQYF. In nucleotides, the CDR3 is TGTGCCAGCTGCCGGGACAGGGACCAAGAGACCCAGTACTTC.

The chain is built from TRBV11-3 and TRBJ2-2; TRBD2 matches at 8 bases. V was pared by 5 bases and J by 1 base, with 6 bases of the junction left unmatched. The CDR3 length is 16 residues. Germline assignment: CDR1 SGHNT and CDR2 YENEEA. As DNA, the CDR3 is TGTGCCAGCAGCCCAAGGACTAGCTTGAACACCGGGGAGCTGTTTTTT. Translating it yields CASSPRTSLNTGELFF.

The chain has TRBV5-6 and TRBJ2-1; D unclear. The CDR3 length is 14 residues. Germline lookup yields CDR1 SGHDT and CDR2 YYEEEE. V was shortened by 6 bases and J by 5 bases, with 15 bases between the two germline ends. The CDR3 reads CASTPTLRDNEQFF. The DNA of the CDR3 is TGTGCCAGCACGCCCACCCTTAGGGACAATGAGCAGTTCTTC.

The rearrangement links TRBV7-2 to TRBJ2-5; D gene unclear. Trimming took off 5 bases at V and 1 base at J, with 2 bases between the two ends. Germline loops: CDR1 SGHTA, CDR2 FQGNSA. The CDR3 contains 11 residues. This chain's CDR3 is CASSPQETQYF. CDR3 nucleotide sequence: TGTGCCAGCAGCCCCCAAGAGACCCAGTACTTC.

In DNA form, the CDR3 reads TGTGCCAGCAGCCAGCCCAGGGGCGGCTACACCTTC. It yields the protein CASSQPRGGYTF. The chain employs TRBV7-9 and TRBJ1-2; possible D gene TRBD1, 6 bases. Germline values: CDR1 SEHNR, CDR2 FQNEAQ (reference sequence). There are 12 residues in the CDR3. The germline V and J ends were trimmed by 5 bases and 8 bases, with 12 bases remaining between them.

The V and J genes are TRBV7-8 and TRBJ2-1; maybe TRBD2 (6 bases). CDR1 and CDR2 from the germline V gene are SGHVS and FQNEAQ. Trimming shortened V by 4 bases and J by 12 bases, and 22 bases separated the two germline ends. The CDR3 contains 15 residues. Here the CDR3 reads CASSWGLPDFGGQFF. The CDR3 DNA reads TGTGCCAGCAGCTGGGGACTGCCCGACTTCGGAGGGCAGTTCTTC.

The chain has TRBV25-1 and TRBJ2-1; the D is unclear. V lost 2 bases, J lost 6 bases, and 11 bases lay in between. Germline values: CDR1 MGHDK, CDR2 SYGVNS. CDR3 size: 14 residues. For the CDR3, the DNA is TGTGCCAGCAGTGAAAGTGTCGGCTCCAATGAGCAGTTCTTC. Translated: CASSESVGSNEQFF.

This clone was recorded only once. V is TRBV30 and J is TRBJ1-5, with 7 bases aligning to TRBD1. Germline CDR1 GTSNPN, CDR2 SVGIG (reference sequence). Trimming took 4 bases from V and 4 from J; bases not matched to a gene: 1. This CDR3 is built from 12 residues. CDR3 DNA: TGTGCCTGGACAGGGGGAAATCAGCCCCAGCATTTT. Translated, it gives CAWTGGNQPQHF.